The T cell receptor (beta chain) under discussion was sequenced for a study of OX40 agonist ivuxolimab in advanced cancers. Background on the study: One hepatocellular carcinoma and two cutaneous melanoma patients partially responded.

With respect to this clone: Its specificity is unknown.

Profiled with immunoSEQ multiplex PCR; TCRdb holds only in-frame clones, not every one. This table holds more than 95,000 clones, 90% to 95% found once. J gave up 0 bases and V 5 bases, and 19 bases lay outside the gene matches. The CDR3 runs 20 residues. Germline assignment: CDR1 SGHNT and CDR2 YENEEA. General study points: Among T cells, CD8+ cells averaged more expanded clones than CD4+ cells. At 0.1 to 3.0 mg/kg and by week 6, CD4+ and CD8+ T cells in the blood had expanded clonally.

The source is an adult with an advanced solid tumor such as melanoma, head and neck, liver or kidney cancer. The chain joins TRBV11-3 to TRBJ1-3; TRBD1 aligns across 7 bases. Sequencing used CD4+ or CD8+ T cells sorted from blood, obtained in a trial of the OX40 agonist ivuxolimab. CDR3 sequence: CASSHRTGFPALSSGNTIYF. The DNA of the CDR3 is TGTGCCAGCAGCCATCGGACAGGTTTCCCCGCTTTAAGCTCTGGAAACACCATATATTTT.